This T cell receptor beta chain is drawn from a study of blood T cell repertoires in COVID-19. Study at large: Acute-phase and convalescent COVID-19 samples originated in the United States, Italy and Spain.

In the original processing: Estimation of nucleated cell counts relied on the amplification of reference gene primers. The data were produced by immunoSEQ multiplex PCR, yet TCRdb's version contains in-frame clones alone and is incomplete. The V and J calls and clone size were taken over from that table, and D and trimming were inferred from the DNA. The sample lists some 380,000 clones, more than 75% seen once, with about 1.5% in the top ten. All recovered Cohort 3 donors got two negative PCRs, got clearance, or saw symptom resolution. Germline lookup yields CDR1 LGHNT and CDR2 FRNRAP. V was trimmed by 2 bases and J by 5 bases, leaving 7 bases between them. This CDR3 contains 13 residues.

The sample comprised PBMCs or T cells enriched from blood (not recorded which). The chain links TRBV12-5 to TRBJ1-5, with D tentatively TRBD1 (5 bases). This receptor was obtained from a man between 25 and 39 years old who had recovered from COVID-19. CDR3 coding DNA: TGTGCTAGTGGTTTGCCAGGGTATCAGCCCCAGCATTTT. This gives the protein CASGLPGYQPQHF.